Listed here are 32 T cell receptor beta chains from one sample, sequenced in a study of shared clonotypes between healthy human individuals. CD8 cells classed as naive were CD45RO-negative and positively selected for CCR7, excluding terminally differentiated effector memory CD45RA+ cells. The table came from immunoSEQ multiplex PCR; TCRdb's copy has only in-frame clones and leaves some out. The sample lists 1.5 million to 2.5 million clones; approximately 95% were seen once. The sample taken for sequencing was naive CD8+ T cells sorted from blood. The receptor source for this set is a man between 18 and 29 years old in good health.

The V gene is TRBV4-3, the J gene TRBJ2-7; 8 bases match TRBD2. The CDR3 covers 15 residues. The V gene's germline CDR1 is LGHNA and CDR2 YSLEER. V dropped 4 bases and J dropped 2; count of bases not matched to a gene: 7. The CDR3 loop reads CASSLRAGDPYEQYF. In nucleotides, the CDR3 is TGCGCCAGCAGCCTCCGAGCGGGAGACCCCTACGAGCAGTACTTC.

CDR3 sequence (DNA): TGTGCCTGCGAGGCTAGCGGGGGATCAACCTACGAGCAGTACTTC. Amino acids: CACEASGGSTYEQYF. This sequence joins TRBV30 and TRBJ2-7; 10 bases line up with TRBD2. The germline V gene has CDR1 GTSNPN and CDR2 SVGIG (reference sequence). The CDR3 consists of 15 residues. V shed 6 bases and J 2 bases; nucleotides not matched to a gene: 10.

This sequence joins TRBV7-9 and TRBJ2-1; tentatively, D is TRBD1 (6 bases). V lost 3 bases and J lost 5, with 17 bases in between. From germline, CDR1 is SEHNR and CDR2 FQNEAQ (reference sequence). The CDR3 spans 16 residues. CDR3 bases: TGTGCCAGCAGCTTCCTTTTTGGCAGGGGCAACAATGAGCAGTTCTTC. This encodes CASSFLFGRGNNEQFF.

CDR3 bases: TGTGCCTGGAGTGATGGGGCGGTCTACAATCAGCCCCAGCATTTT. Translated, it gives CAWSDGAVYNQPQHF. This sequence joins TRBV30 and TRBJ1-5; tentative D call: TRBD1 (5 bases). The CDR3 contains 15 residues. V dropped 1 base and J dropped 3 bases, with 13 bases sitting between them. Germline loops: CDR1 GTSNPN, CDR2 SVGIG (reference sequence).

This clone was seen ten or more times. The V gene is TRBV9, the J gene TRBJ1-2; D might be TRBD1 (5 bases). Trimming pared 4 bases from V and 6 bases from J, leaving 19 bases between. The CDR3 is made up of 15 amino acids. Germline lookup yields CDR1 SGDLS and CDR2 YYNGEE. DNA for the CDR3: TGTGCCAGCAGCCCATCAGGGCTGCTTCGCCATGGCTACACCTTC. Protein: CASSPSGLLRHGYTF.

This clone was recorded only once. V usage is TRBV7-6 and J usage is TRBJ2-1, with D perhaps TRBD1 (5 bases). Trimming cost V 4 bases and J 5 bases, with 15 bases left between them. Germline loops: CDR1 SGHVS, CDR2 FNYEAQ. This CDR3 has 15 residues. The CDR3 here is CASSSHDRENNEQFF. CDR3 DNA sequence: TGTGCCAGCAGCTCCCACGACAGAGAAAACAATGAGCAGTTCTTC.

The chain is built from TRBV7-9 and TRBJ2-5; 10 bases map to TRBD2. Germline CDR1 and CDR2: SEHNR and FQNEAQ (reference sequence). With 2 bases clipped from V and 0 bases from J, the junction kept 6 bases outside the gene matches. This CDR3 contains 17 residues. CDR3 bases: TGTGCCAGCAGCTTAACCCTAGCGGGGGCCAACCAAGAGACCCAGTACTTC. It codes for CASSLTLAGANQETQYF.

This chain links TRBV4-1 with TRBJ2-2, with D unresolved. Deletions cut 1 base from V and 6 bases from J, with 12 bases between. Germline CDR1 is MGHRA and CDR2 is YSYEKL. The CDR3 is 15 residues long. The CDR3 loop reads CASSQAPSLAGELFF. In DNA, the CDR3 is TGCGCCAGCAGCCAAGCCCCTAGTCTTGCCGGGGAGCTGTTTTTT.

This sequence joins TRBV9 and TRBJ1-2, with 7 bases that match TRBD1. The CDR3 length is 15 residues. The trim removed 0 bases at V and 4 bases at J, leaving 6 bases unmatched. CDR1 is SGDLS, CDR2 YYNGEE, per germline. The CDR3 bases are TGTGCCAGCAGCGTAGGAACAGGGGTAGGCTATGGCTACACCTTC. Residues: CASSVGTGVGYGYTF.

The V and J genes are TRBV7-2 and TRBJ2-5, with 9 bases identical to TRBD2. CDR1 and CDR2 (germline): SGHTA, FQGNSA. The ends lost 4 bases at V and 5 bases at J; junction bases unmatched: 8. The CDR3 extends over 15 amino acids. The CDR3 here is CASSSPAGGEETQYF. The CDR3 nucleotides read TGTGCCAGCAGCTCCCCAGCGGGAGGTGAGGAGACCCAGTACTTC. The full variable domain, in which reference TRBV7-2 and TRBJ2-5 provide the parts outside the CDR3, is GAGVSQSPSNKVTEKGKDVELRCDPISGHTALYWYRQSLGQGLEFLIYFQGNSAPDKSGLPSDRFSAERTGGSVSTLTIQRTQQEDSAVYLCASSSPAGGEETQYFGPGTRLLVL.

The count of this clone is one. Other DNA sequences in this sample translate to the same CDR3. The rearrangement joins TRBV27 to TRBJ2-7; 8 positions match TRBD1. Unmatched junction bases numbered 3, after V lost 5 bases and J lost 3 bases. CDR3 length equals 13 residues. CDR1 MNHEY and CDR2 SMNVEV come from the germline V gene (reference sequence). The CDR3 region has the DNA TGTGCCAGCAGTGGGACAGGCAACTACGAGCAGTACTTC. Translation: CASSGTGNYEQYF.

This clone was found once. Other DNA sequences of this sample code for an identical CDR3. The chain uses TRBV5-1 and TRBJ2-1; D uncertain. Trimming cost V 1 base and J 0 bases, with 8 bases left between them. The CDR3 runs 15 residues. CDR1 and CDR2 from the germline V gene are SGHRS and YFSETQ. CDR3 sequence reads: CASSLSSPSYNEQFF. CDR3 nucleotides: TGCGCCAGCAGCTTGAGTAGTCCCTCCTACAATGAGCAGTTCTTC.

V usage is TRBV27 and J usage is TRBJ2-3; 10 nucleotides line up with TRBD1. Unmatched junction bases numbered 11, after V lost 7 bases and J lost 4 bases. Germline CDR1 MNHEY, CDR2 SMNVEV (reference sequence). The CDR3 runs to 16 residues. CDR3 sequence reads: CASTSLTGGLADTQYF. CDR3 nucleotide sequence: TGTGCCAGCACCTCTTTGACAGGGGGCCTGGCAGATACGCAGTATTTT.

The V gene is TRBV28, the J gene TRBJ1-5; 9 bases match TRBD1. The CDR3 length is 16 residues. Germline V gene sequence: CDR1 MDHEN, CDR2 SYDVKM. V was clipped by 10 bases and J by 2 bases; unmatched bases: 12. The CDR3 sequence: CATQTGTGLGNQPQHF. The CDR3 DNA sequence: TGTGCCACCCAGACCGGGACAGGGCTTGGCAATCAGCCCCAGCATTTT.

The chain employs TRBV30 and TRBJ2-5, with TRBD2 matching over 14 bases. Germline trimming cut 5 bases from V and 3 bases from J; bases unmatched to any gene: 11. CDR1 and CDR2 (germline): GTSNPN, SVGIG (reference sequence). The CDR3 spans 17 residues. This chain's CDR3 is CAWAAGRLAGGEETQYF. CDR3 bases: TGTGCCTGGGCAGCCGGGAGACTAGCGGGAGGGGAAGAGACCCAGTACTTC.

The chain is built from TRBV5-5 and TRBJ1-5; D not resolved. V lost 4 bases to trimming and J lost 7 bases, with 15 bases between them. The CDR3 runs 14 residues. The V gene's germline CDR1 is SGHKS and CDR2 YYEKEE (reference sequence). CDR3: CASSHLGGNQPQHF. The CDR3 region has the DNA TGTGCCAGCAGCCACCTGGGAGGGAACCAGCCCCAGCATTTT.

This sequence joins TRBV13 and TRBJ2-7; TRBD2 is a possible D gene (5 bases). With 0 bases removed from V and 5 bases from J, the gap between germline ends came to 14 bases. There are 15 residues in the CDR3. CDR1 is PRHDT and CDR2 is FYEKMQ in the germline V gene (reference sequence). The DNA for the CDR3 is TGTGCCAGCAGCTTAGGCCCAAACGAGGGCCACGAGCAGTACTTC. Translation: CASSLGPNEGHEQYF. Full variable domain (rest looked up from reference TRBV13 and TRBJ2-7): AAGVIQSPRHLIKEKRETATLKCYPIPRHDTVYWYQQGPGQDPQFLISFYEKMQSDKGSIPDRFSAQQFSDYHSELNMSSLELGDSALYFCASSLGPNEGHEQYFGPGTRLTVT.

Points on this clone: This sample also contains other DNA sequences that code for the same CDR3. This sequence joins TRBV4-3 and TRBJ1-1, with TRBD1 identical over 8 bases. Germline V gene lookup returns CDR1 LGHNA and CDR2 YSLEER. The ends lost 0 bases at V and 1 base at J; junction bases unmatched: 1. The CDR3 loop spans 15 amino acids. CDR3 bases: TGCGCCAGCAGCCAAGACCAGGGGGCGAACACTGAAGCTTTCTTT. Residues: CASSQDQGANTEAFF.

The CDR3, as DNA: TGTGCCTGGAGTGTACGGCACCCGGACGGTGAGCAGTTCTTC. This sequence encodes CAWSVRHPDGEQFF. The V gene is TRBV30, the J gene TRBJ2-1, with unresolved D. The germline gives CDR1 GTSNPN, CDR2 SVGIG (reference sequence). This CDR3 is built from 14 residues. Trimming pared 0 bases from V and 9 bases from J, leaving 15 bases between. The whole variable domain, filled in from reference TRBV30 and TRBJ2-1, reads SQTIHQWPATLVQPVGSPLSLECTVEGTSNPNLYWYRQAAGRGLQLLFYSVGIGQISSEVPQNLSASRPQDRQFILSSKKLLLSDSGFYLCAWSVRHPDGEQFFGPGTRLTVL.

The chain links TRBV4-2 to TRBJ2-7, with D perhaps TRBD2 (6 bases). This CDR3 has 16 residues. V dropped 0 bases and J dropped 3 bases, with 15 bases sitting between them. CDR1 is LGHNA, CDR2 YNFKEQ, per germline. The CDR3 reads CASSQEEGSSFYEQYF. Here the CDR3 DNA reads TGTGCCAGCAGCCAAGAGGAGGGATCGAGCTTCTACGAGCAGTACTTC.

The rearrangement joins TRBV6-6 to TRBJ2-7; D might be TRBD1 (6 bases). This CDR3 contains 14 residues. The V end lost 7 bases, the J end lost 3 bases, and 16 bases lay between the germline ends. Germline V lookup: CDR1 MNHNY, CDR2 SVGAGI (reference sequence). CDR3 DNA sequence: TGTGCCAGCACTTATACGGGGACACACTACGAGCAGTACTTC. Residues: CASTYTGTHYEQYF.

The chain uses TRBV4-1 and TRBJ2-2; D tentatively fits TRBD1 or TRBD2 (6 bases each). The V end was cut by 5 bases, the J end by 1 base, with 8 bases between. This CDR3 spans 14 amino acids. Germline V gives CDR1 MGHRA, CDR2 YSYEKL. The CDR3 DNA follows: TGCGCCAGCAGCGCGGGACAGAACACCGGGGAGCTGTTTTTT. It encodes CASSAGQNTGELFF.

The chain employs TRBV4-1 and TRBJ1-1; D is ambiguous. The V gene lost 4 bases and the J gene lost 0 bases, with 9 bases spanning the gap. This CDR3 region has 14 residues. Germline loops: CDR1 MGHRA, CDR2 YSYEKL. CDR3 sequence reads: CASSLGILNTEAFF. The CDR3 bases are TGCGCCAGCAGCCTAGGGATCTTGAACACTGAAGCTTTCTTT.

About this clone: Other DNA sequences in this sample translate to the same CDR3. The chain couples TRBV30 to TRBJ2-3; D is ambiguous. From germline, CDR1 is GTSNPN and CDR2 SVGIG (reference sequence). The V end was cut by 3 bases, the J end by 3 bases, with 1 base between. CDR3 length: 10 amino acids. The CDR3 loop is CAWRTDTQYF. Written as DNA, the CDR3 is TGTGCCTGGAGAACAGATACGCAGTATTTT.

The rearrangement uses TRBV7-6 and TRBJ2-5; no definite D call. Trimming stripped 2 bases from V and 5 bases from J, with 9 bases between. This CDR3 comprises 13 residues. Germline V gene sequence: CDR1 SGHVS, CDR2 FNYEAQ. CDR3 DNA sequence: TGTGCCAGCAGCTTAAATTTGGCTGAGACCCAGTACTTC. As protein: CASSLNLAETQYF.

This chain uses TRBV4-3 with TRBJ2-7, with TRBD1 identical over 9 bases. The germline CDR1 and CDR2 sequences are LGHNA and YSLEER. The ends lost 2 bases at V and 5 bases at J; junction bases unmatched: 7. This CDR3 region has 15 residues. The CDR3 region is CASSQTDRGLDEQYF. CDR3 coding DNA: TGCGCCAGCAGCCAAACGGACAGGGGACTCGACGAGCAGTACTTC.

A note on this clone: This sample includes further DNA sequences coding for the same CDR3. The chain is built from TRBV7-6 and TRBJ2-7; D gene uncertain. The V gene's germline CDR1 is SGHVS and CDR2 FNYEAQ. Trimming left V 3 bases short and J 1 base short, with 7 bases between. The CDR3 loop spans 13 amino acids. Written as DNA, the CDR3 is TGTGCCAGCAGCTTGGCTGAATCCTACGAGCAGTACTTC. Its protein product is CASSLAESYEQYF. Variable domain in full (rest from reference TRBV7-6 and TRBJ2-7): GAGVSQSPRYKVTKRGQDVALRCDPISGHVSLYWYRQALGQGPEFLTYFNYEAQQDKSGLPNDRFSAERPEGSISTLTIQRTEQRDSAMYRCASSLAESYEQYFGPGTRLTVT.

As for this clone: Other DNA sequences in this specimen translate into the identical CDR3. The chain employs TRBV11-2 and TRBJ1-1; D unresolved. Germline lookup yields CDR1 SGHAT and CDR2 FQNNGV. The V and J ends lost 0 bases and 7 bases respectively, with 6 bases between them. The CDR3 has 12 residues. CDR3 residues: CASSLDGVEAFF. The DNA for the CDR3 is TGTGCCAGCAGCTTAGATGGGGTTGAAGCTTTCTTT.

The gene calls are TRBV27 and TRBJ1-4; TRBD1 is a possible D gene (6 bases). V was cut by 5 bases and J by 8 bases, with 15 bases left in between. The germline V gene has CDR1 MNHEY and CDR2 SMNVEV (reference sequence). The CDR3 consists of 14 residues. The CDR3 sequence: CASSLRGLGEKLFF. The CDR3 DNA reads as TGTGCCAGCAGTCTAAGGGGGTTAGGGGAAAAACTGTTTTTT.

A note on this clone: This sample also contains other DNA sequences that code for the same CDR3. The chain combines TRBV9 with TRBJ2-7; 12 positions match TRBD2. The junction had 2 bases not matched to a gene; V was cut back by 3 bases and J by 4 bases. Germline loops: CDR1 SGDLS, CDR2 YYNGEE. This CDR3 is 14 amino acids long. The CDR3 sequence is CASSEGLAGYEQYF. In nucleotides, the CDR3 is TGTGCCAGCAGCGAAGGACTAGCGGGATACGAGCAGTACTTC. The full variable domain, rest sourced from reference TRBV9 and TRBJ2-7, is DSGVTQTPKHLITATGQRVTLRCSPRSGDLSVYWYQQSLDQGLQFLIQYYNGEERAKGNILERFSAQQFPDLHSELNLSSLELGDSALYFCASSEGLAGYEQYFGPGTRLTVT.

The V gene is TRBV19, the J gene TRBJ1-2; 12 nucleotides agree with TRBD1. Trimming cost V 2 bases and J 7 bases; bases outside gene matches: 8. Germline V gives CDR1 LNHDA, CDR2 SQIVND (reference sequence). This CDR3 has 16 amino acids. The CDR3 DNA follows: TGTGCCAGTAGTATACTTCCGGGACAGGGGGCGAGTGGCTACACCTTC. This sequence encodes CASSILPGQGASGYTF.

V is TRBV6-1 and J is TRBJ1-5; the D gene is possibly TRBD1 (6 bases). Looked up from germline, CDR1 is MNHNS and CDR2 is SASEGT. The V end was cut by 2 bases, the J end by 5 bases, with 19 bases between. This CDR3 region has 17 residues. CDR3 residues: CASSERQAAYTDQPQHF. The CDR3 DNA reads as TGTGCCAGCAGTGAACGACAGGCGGCTTATACAGATCAGCCCCAGCATTTT.